This entry concerns a single T cell receptor (beta chain). Its antigen is currently unknown. Libraries were prepared by immunoSEQ multiplex PCR; TCRdb keeps only in-frame clonotypes and omits some of them. The table includes 90,000 to 150,000 clones, approximately 91% detected once. These data come from a study of T cell responses to AZD1222 COVID-19 vaccine. With V trimmed by 2 bases and J by 5 bases, 9 bases remained unmatched. This CDR3 is built from 17 residues. The germline CDR1 and CDR2 sequences are SGHDT and YYEEEE. General observations from the study: Repertoire samples came only from after the peak T cell response.

The clonotype was recovered from an adult in good health. Sequencing used peripheral blood, obtained on day 0 of AZD1222 vaccination. The rearrangement uses TRBV5-6 and TRBJ2-5; 13 nucleotides line up with TRBD2. CDR3 protein: CASSFPRLAGGGETQYF. CDR3 sequence (DNA): TGTGCCAGCAGCTTCCCCCGACTAGCGGGAGGCGGGGAGACCCAGTACTTC.